This TCR beta chain is from a study of T cell responses to AZD1222 COVID-19 vaccine. This CDR3 region has 13 residues. Losses at the gene ends were 4 bases for V and 7 bases for J; bases not matched to a gene: 2. Sequenced by immunoSEQ multiplex PCR; TCRdb stores in-frame clones only, minus some. The profile shows about 120,000 clones, around nine tenths of them singletons. The gene calls are TRBV12-3 or TRBV12-4 and TRBJ2-2; the match to TRBD1 covers 8 bases. This TCR derives from an adult in good health. Source: peripheral blood, taken on day 0 of AZD1222 vaccination. The DNA of the CDR3 is TGTGCCAGCAGTTGGACAGGGAACGGGGAGCTGTTTTTT. It specifies CASSWTGNGELFF.